The 18 T cell receptor beta chains in this list originate from one sample, sequenced in a study of chemoradiotherapy in HPV16-positive cancers. Sequencing was performed with immunoSEQ multiplex PCR; in TCRdb, only in-frame clones are kept and a portion is missing. The table has about 35,000 clones, around 92% seen once. Sequencing used blood, obtained from a patient who underwent chemoradiotherapy. These receptors came from a human donor with HPV-associated anogenital cancer.

The CDR3 is CASSLRLAGGNEQFF. For the CDR3, the DNA is TGTGCCAGCAGCTTACGTCTAGCGGGGGGCAATGAGCAGTTCTTC. This chain uses TRBV11-2 with TRBJ2-1; 11 positions match TRBD2. Germline CDR1 is SGHAT and CDR2 is FQNNGV. V shed 2 bases, J shed 6 bases, and the junction held 3 bases outside the gene matches. The CDR3 consists of 15 residues.

This rearrangement joins TRBV5-1 to TRBJ2-1; TRBD2 matches 10 bases. The ends lost 6 bases at V and 0 bases at J; junction bases unmatched: 9. The V gene's germline CDR1 is SGHRS and CDR2 YFSETQ. The CDR3 covers 17 residues. Here the CDR3 DNA reads TGCGCCAGCACCCCCCGGGCTAGCGGGGGCTCCTACAATGAGCAGTTCTTC. Protein: CASTPRASGGSYNEQFF.

This chain connects TRBV5-1 to TRBJ2-7, with 9 bases matching TRBD2. The CDR3 has 16 amino acids. The V gene end was trimmed by 4 bases and the J gene end by 0 bases; junction bases not matched to a gene: 8. CDR1 is SGHRS and CDR2 is YFSETQ in the germline V gene. CDR3 residues: CASSPSTSGFSYEQYF. The CDR3 coding sequence is TGCGCCAGCAGCCCCTCGACTAGCGGCTTCTCCTACGAGCAGTACTTC.

This chain uses TRBV5-6 with TRBJ2-7, with TRBD1 matching over 8 bases. The CDR3 runs 15 residues. The germline V gene encodes CDR1 SGHDT and CDR2 YYEEEE. The J segment lost 3 bases and the V segment lost 5 bases, leaving 10 bases of the junction unmatched. This chain's CDR3 is CASSPVGTGVYEQYF. CDR3 nucleotides: TGTGCCAGCAGTCCGGTGGGGACAGGAGTCTACGAGCAGTACTTC. Full variable domain (outside the CDR3, taken from reference TRBV5-6 and TRBJ2-7): DAGVTQSPTHLIKTRGQQVTLRCSPKSGHDTVSWYQQALGQGPQFIFQYYEEEERQRGNFPDRFSGHQFPNYSSELNVNALLLGDSALYLCASSPVGTGVYEQYFGPGTRLTVT.

V is TRBV7-2 and J is TRBJ1-2; TRBD1 aligns across 7 bases. Trimming at V came to 5 bases and at J to 6 bases, leaving 9 bases not matched to a gene. This CDR3 is 14 amino acids long. CDR1 is SGHTA, CDR2 FQGNSA, per germline. As DNA, the CDR3 is TGTGCCAGCAGCCGGCAGACAGGGAATAATGGCTACACCTTC. It encodes CASSRQTGNNGYTF.

The chain uses TRBV19 and TRBJ2-6; the match to TRBD1 covers 9 bases. Unmatched junction bases numbered 20, after V lost 4 bases and J lost 1 base. Germline CDR1 LNHDA, CDR2 SQIVND (reference sequence). The CDR3 is made up of 22 amino acids. The CDR3, as DNA: TGTGCCAGTAGTAGGAGCCTCGGGGTATGGGACAGGGATAGTTCTGGGGCCAACGTCCTGACTTTC. This sequence encodes CASSRSLGVWDRDSSGANVLTF.

Only a few counts were recorded for this clone. The genes are TRBV7-6 and TRBJ1-6; 10 positions match TRBD1. CDR1 SGHVS and CDR2 FNYEAQ come from the germline V gene. Trimming at V came to 5 bases and at J to 7 bases, leaving 5 bases not matched to a gene. This CDR3 is 15 amino acids long. This chain's CDR3 is CASSVPGQGNSPLHF. In DNA, the CDR3 is TGTGCCAGCAGCGTACCGGGACAGGGGAATTCACCCCTCCACTTT.

The chain carries TRBV10-1 and TRBJ1-1; 8 nucleotides line up with TRBD1. CDR1 and CDR2 from the germline V gene are WNHNN and SYGVQD (reference sequence). With 4 bases clipped from V and 1 base from J, the junction kept 2 bases outside the gene matches. CDR3 length: 14 residues. This CDR3 is CASSADRANTEAFF. In DNA, the CDR3 is TGCGCCAGCAGTGCGGACAGGGCGAACACTGAAGCTTTCTTT.

The CDR3 spells CASSHGTGGEQYF. The CDR3 DNA reads TGTGCCAGCAGTCACGGGACAGGGGGCGAGCAGTACTTC. The chain links TRBV6-5 to TRBJ2-7; TRBD1 matches 11 bases. CDR3 length equals 13 residues. V gave up 5 bases and J gave up 6 bases; unmatched junction bases: 3. Germline V gene data show CDR1 as MNHEY and CDR2 as SVGAGI.

The chain uses TRBV19 and TRBJ2-2; tentatively, D is TRBD2 (5 bases). The CDR3 length is 14 residues. Trimming removed 7 bases from V and 4 bases from J, with 13 bases in between. The germline V gene encodes CDR1 LNHDA and CDR2 SQIVND (reference sequence). CDR3 protein: CASTFRSGTGELFF. CDR3 DNA sequence: TGTGCCAGTACTTTCAGGAGCGGCACCGGGGAGCTGTTTTTT.

The chain employs TRBV2 and TRBJ2-2, with 9 bases aligning to TRBD1. Trimming at V came to 8 bases and at J to 6 bases, leaving 4 bases not matched to a gene. Germline V gene data show CDR1 as SNHLY and CDR2 as FYNNEI. The length of the CDR3 is 13 residues. This CDR3 is CASRDREAGELFF. For the CDR3, the DNA is TGTGCCAGCCGGGACAGGGAAGCCGGGGAGCTGTTTTTT.

V is TRBV7-6 and J is TRBJ1-1; 8 bases line up with TRBD1. The CDR3 runs to 14 residues. From germline, CDR1 is SGHVS and CDR2 FNYEAQ. Trimming removed 5 bases from V and 4 bases from J; junction bases left unmatched: 6. The CDR3, as DNA: TGTGCCAGCAGCACACAGGGGGGGACCACTGAAGCTTTCTTT. Its translation is CASSTQGGTTEAFF.

The J gene is TRBJ2-7, the V gene TRBV5-6; 9 bases line up with TRBD2. With 4 bases clipped from V and 1 base from J, the junction kept 12 bases outside the gene matches. The CDR3 consists of 17 residues. Germline V gives CDR1 SGHDT, CDR2 YYEEEE. DNA of the CDR3: TGTGCCAGCAGCCCGCGGGGGGGGCTAGCGGAGTCCTACGAGCAGTACTTC. This translates into CASSPRGGLAESYEQYF.

This clone showed up just once. The chain is built from TRBV4-2 and TRBJ1-1; D is unclear. Germline V gene lookup returns CDR1 LGHNA and CDR2 YNFKEQ. This CDR3 region has 14 residues. V gave up 2 bases and J gave up 3 bases, with 10 bases separating them. This CDR3 is CASSQSLEDTEAFF. The CDR3 coding sequence is TGTGCCAGCAGCCAATCATTAGAAGACACTGAAGCTTTCTTT.

The rearrangement uses TRBV7-2 and TRBJ1-5, with D perhaps matching TRBD1 (6 bases). The CDR3 totals 18 residues. The V end lost 0 bases, the J end lost 0 bases, and 15 bases lay between the germline ends. Looked up from germline, CDR1 is SGHTA and CDR2 is FQGNSA. The CDR3 DNA sequence: TGTGCCAGCAGCTTAGCCCCGGGGACACCTTATAGCAATCAGCCCCAGCATTTT. It translates to CASSLAPGTPYSNQPQHF.

The rearrangement links TRBV11-2 to TRBJ1-2; 8 bases line up with TRBD1. Germline CDR1 and CDR2: SGHAT and FQNNGV. V lost 6 bases, J lost 8 bases, and 8 bases stayed unmatched. CDR3 length: 13 residues. The CDR3 nucleotides are TGTGCCAGCAGTCTGGCCAGGGGGCACGGCTACACCTTC. Translation: CASSLARGHGYTF.

This clone was picked up one time. V is TRBV5-5 and J is TRBJ2-7; D is undetermined. CDR1 is SGHKS, CDR2 YYEKEE, per germline (reference sequence). The CDR3 is 14 residues long. The ends were cut back, 0 bases at V and 1 base at J, with 8 bases in the middle. In nucleotides, the CDR3 is TGTGCCAGCAGCTTGGAGTGGGGTTCCTACGAGCAGTACTTC. Translated, it gives CASSLEWGSYEQYF.

The chain has TRBV2 and TRBJ2-5, with D uncertain. The V end was cut by 5 bases, the J end by 4 bases, with 8 bases between. The length of the CDR3 is 12 residues. In germline, CDR1 is SNHLY, CDR2 FYNNEI. The CDR3 here is CASSLVGETQYF. The CDR3, as DNA: TGTGCCAGCAGTTTAGTAGGAGAGACCCAGTACTTC.